Presented here are 26 T cell receptor beta chains from one specimen sequenced in a study of T cells in Graves' hyperthyroidism and ophthalmopathy. The source material, RNA transcripts, was used to amplify TCR beta CDR3 regions. RT-PCR in the first round (using the HTBI primer set) targeted the TCR CDR3. TCRdb analysed the multiplex PCR reads with MiXCR anew, one entry per CDR3 protein. The sample includes fewer than 650,000 distinct CDR3 sequences, 12% to 15% of them seen just once. The sample comprised blood. The receptor source for this set is a woman between 40 and 55 years old with Graves' hyperthyroidism.

This clonotype has a count of ten or more. The CDR3 here is CASSFIAGEGEQYF. The CDR3 DNA reads as TGTGCCAGCAGCTTTATAGCGGGAGAAGGCGAGCAGTACTTC. The chain recombines TRBV28 with TRBJ2-7; the match to TRBD2 covers 9 bases. This CDR3 has 14 residues. Trimming cost V 6 bases and J 6 bases; bases outside gene matches: 9. Germline CDR1 and CDR2: MDHEN and SYDVKM.

With respect to this clonotype: A much larger clone differs by one base, so this may be a read error. The chain has TRBV19 and TRBJ2-2; no reliable D call. Germline CDR1 LNHDA, CDR2 SQIVND (reference sequence). Between the trimmed V and J ends, which lost 6 bases and 2 bases, there was a span of 34 bases. The CDR3 is 22 amino acids. The CDR3 is CASSPVGTTTWWAMSNTGELFF. In DNA form, the CDR3 reads TGTGCCAGTAGCCCCGTAGGCACCACAACCTGGTGGGCAATGTCCAACACCGGGGAGCTGTTTTTT.

The sample holds many counts of this clonotype. CDR3 loop: CSAAKLAGGTDEQFF. The CDR3 DNA is TGCAGTGCAGCAAAACTAGCGGGAGGGACAGATGAGCAGTTCTTC. The V call is TRBV20-1, the J call TRBJ2-1; 13 nucleotides line up with TRBD2. This CDR3 has 15 amino acids. Trimming removed 6 bases from V and 8 bases from J; junction bases left unmatched: 10. Germline CDR1 and CDR2: DFQATT and SNEGSKA (reference sequence).

This clonotype was picked up many times. This rearrangement joins TRBV5-1 to TRBJ2-2; 7 bases fit TRBD1. The CDR3 spans 16 residues. Trimming cost V 1 base and J 0 bases; bases outside gene matches: 3. Germline lookup yields CDR1 SGHRS and CDR2 YFSETQ. This CDR3 reads CASSLIGQANTGELFF. The CDR3 coding sequence is TGCGCCAGCAGCTTGATAGGACAGGCGAACACCGGGGAGCTGTTTTTT.

This clonotype occurred many times. The rearrangement joins TRBV2 to TRBJ2-1, with D possibly TRBD1 on 6 matching bases. V was trimmed by 1 base and J by 8 bases, leaving 9 bases between them. The germline CDR1 and CDR2 sequences are SNHLY and FYNNEI. The CDR3 contains 13 residues. CDR3 coding DNA: TGTGCCAGCAGTGAAGTTAAGGGGGATGAGCAGTTCTTC. It codes for CASSEVKGDEQFF. Looking up the rest from reference TRBV2 and TRBJ2-1 gives the full variable domain: EPEVTQTPSHQVTQMGQEVILRCVPISNHLYFYWYRQILGQKVEFLVSFYNNEISEKSEIFDDQFSVERPDGSNFTLKIRSTKLEDSAMYFCASSEVKGDEQFFGPGTRLTVL.

The chain employs TRBV20-1 and TRBJ1-1; unclear D gene. Trimming took off 0 bases at V and 1 base at J, with 9 bases between the two ends. The CDR3 has 14 residues. Germline-derived CDR1 and CDR2 are DFQATT and SNEGSKA (reference sequence). CDR3: CSARDFDKNTEAFF. CDR3 DNA: TGCAGTGCTAGAGATTTTGACAAGAACACTGAAGCTTTCTTT.

Regarding this clonotype: A much larger clone lies a single base off, so this may be a read error. The chain's CDR3 is CSTSFSQETQYF. In nucleotides, the CDR3 is TGCAGTACTAGTTTTTCCCAAGAGACCCAGTACTTC. This chain uses TRBV20-1 with TRBJ2-5, with a tentative D call TRBD2 (5 bases). Per germline, CDR1 DFQATT and CDR2 SNEGSKA (reference sequence). There are 12 residues in the CDR3.

The table lists this clonotype with many counts. The chain uses TRBV11-2 and TRBJ2-7; D remains ambiguous. CDR1 is SGHAT and CDR2 is FQNNGV in the germline V gene. Trimming left V 5 bases short and J 3 bases short, with 14 bases between. The CDR3 is 14 residues long. CDR3 protein: CASSQARQDYEQYF. The CDR3, as DNA: TGTGCCAGCAGCCAGGCCCGGCAGGACTACGAGCAGTACTTC.

The table lists this clonotype with many counts. The gene calls are TRBV28 and TRBJ2-3; possibly TRBD1 for D (5 bases). The CDR3 covers 15 residues. Germline CDR1 and CDR2: MDHEN and SYDVKM. The V gene lost 4 bases and the J gene lost 2 bases, with 13 bases spanning the gap. CDR3 sequence: CASSSPPGHTDTQYF. DNA for the CDR3: TGTGCCAGCAGTTCCCCTCCAGGGCACACAGATACGCAGTATTTT.

The V call is TRBV10-1, the J call TRBJ2-1, with D hard to call. CDR3 length: 12 residues. Trimming pared 0 bases from V and 7 bases from J, leaving 4 bases between. Germline CDR1 is WNHNN and CDR2 is SYGVQD (reference sequence). The DNA for the CDR3 is TGCGCCAGCAGTGAGTCTTGGAATGAGCAGTTCTTC. Translating it yields CASSESWNEQFF.

This clonotype was observed many times. This rearrangement joins TRBV7-2 to TRBJ2-7; D not resolved. CDR1 and CDR2 (germline): SGHTA, FQGNSA. The CDR3 is 13 residues long. Deletions cut 5 bases from V and 6 bases from J, with 14 bases between. The CDR3 DNA is TGTGCCAGCAGCCACGGGTGGGCGGCCGAGCAGTACTTC. Translating it yields CASSHGWAAEQYF.

This clonotype was detected many times. This rearrangement joins TRBV7-9 to TRBJ2-5; D is perhaps TRBD1 (6 bases). The CDR3 has 14 residues. V lost 3 bases, J lost 1 base, and 9 bases lay in between. Germline-derived CDR1 and CDR2 are SEHNR and FQNEAQ (reference sequence). Written as DNA, the CDR3 is TGTGCCAGCAGCTTGGGGGCAGTCCAAGAGACCCAGTACTTC. Its translation is CASSLGAVQETQYF.

This clonotype was picked up many times. The chain carries TRBV13 and TRBJ2-7; 8 bases match TRBD2. V shed 1 base and J 3 bases; nucleotides not matched to a gene: 8. Germline CDR1 and CDR2: PRHDT and FYEKMQ (reference sequence). This CDR3 contains 16 residues. CDR3 region: CASSLDAAGEDYEQYF. DNA for the CDR3: TGTGCCAGCAGCTTAGATGCAGCGGGAGAAGACTACGAGCAGTACTTC.

Ten or more counts support this clonotype. V usage is TRBV29-1 and J usage is TRBJ2-7; 10 bases are a match to TRBD1. Losses at the gene ends were 7 bases for V and 6 bases for J; bases not matched to a gene: 6. CDR1 is SQVTM, CDR2 ANQGSEA, per germline. The CDR3 is 12 amino acids. The CDR3 DNA follows: TGCAGCGCATCCGGGACAGGGGCCGAGCAGTACTTC. The encoded protein is CSASGTGAEQYF.

This clonotype was picked up a small number of times. The V and J genes are TRBV6-1 and TRBJ2-1; no firm D call. The CDR3 extends over 13 amino acids. V lost 4 bases to trimming and J lost 9 bases, with 13 bases between them. Germline CDR1 is MNHNS and CDR2 is SASEGT. Here the CDR3 reads CASSVDPLGEQFF. The CDR3 DNA follows: TGTGCCAGCAGTGTTGACCCACTTGGTGAGCAGTTCTTC.

At least ten counts were recorded for this clonotype. The J gene is TRBJ2-7, the V gene TRBV20-1; perhaps TRBD2 as D (5 bases). The germline V gene encodes CDR1 DFQATT and CDR2 SNEGSKA (reference sequence). Trimming stripped 7 bases from V and 1 base from J, with 11 bases between. The CDR3 runs 12 residues. Here the CDR3 DNA reads TGCAGTGTAGAGGGAAATTCCTACGAGCAGTACTTC. Translating it yields CSVEGNSYEQYF.

V and J are TRBV7-3 and TRBJ2-3, with 9 nucleotides matching TRBD1. The CDR3 has 16 amino acids. V trimming: 3 bases; J trimming: 4 bases; junction bases outside the gene matches: 8. Germline CDR1 reads SGHTA; CDR2 reads FQGTGA. The CDR3: CASSFWDRDLSDTQYF. The CDR3 region has the DNA TGTGCCAGCAGCTTTTGGGACAGGGATTTATCAGATACGCAGTATTTT.

This chain uses TRBV5-4 with TRBJ2-3, with 8 bases identical to TRBD1. The germline gives CDR1 SGHNT, CDR2 YYREEE (reference sequence). CDR3 length equals 15 residues. V was pared by 1 base and J by 1 base, with 2 bases of the junction left unmatched. The CDR3 DNA is TGTGCCAGCAGCTTGAAACAGGGGGGCACAGATACGCAGTATTTT. It yields the protein CASSLKQGGTDTQYF.

This chain joins TRBV9 and TRBJ2-2; 12 bases agree with TRBD1. Germline values: CDR1 SGDLS, CDR2 YYNGEE. The length of the CDR3 is 17 residues. V lost 1 base, J lost 4 bases, and 5 bases stayed unmatched. The CDR3 sequence is CASSVSGQGAFTGELFF. The DNA of the CDR3 is TGTGCCAGCAGCGTATCGGGACAGGGGGCTTTCACCGGGGAGCTGTTTTTT.

This clonotype has a count of ten or more. The chain recombines TRBV7-8 with TRBJ2-3; D is undetermined. CDR3 length: 15 residues. The V gene lost 4 bases and the J gene lost 0 bases, with 11 bases spanning the gap. Germline CDR1 reads SGHVS; CDR2 reads FQNEAQ. CDR3 coding DNA: TGTGCCAGCAGCTACGCCCGATGGAGCACAGATACGCAGTATTTT. It is translated as CASSYARWSTDTQYF. Together with reference TRBV7-8 and TRBJ2-3, the CDR3 gives the full variable domain: GAGVSQSPRYKVAKRGQDVALRCDPISGHVSLFWYQQALGQGPEFLTYFQNEAQLDKSGLPSDRFFAERPEGSVSTLKIQRTQQEDSAVYLCASSYARWSTDTQYFGPGTRLTVL.

Details on this clonotype: A much larger clone lies a single base off, so this may be a read error. The rearrangement links TRBV30 to TRBJ1-2; tentatively, D is TRBD1 (5 bases). Looked up from germline, CDR1 is GTSNPN and CDR2 is SVGIG (reference sequence). With 5 bases removed from V and 7 bases from J, the gap between germline ends came to 20 bases. The CDR3 sequence is 14 residues long. The CDR3: CAWSHHPGGSGYTF. The CDR3 DNA is TGTGCCTGGTCCCATCACCCCGGGGGATCTGGCTACACCTTC. Filled out from reference TRBV30 and TRBJ1-2, the complete variable domain reads SQTIHQWPATLVQPVGSPLSLECTVEGTSNPNLYWYRQAAGRGLQLLFYSVGIGQISSEVPQNLSASRPQDRQFILSSKKLLLSDSGFYLCAWSHHPGGSGYTFGSGTRLTVV.

This clonotype has only a few counts. This chain connects TRBV3-1 to TRBJ2-2, with unresolved D. The germline V gene has CDR1 LGHDT and CDR2 YNNKEL (reference sequence). CDR3 size: 12 residues. The V end lost 3 bases, the J end lost 4 bases, and 3 bases lay between the germline ends. CDR3 residues: CASSHATGELFF. The DNA for the CDR3 is TGTGCCAGCAGCCATGCCACCGGGGAGCTGTTTTTT.

The rearrangement uses TRBV6-1 and TRBJ2-3, with D maybe TRBD2 (6 bases). Germline-derived CDR1 and CDR2 are MNHNS and SASEGT. V lost 4 bases to trimming and J lost 2 bases, with 19 bases between them. The CDR3 sequence is 17 residues long. The CDR3, as DNA: TGTGCCAGCAGTGGTACGGGACTTCCGCTCGCCACAGATACGCAGTATTTT. This codes for CASSGTGLPLATDTQYF.

This clonotype has a count of ten or more. V is TRBV7-3 and J is TRBJ2-3, with D possibly TRBD1 on 5 matching bases. Germline-derived CDR1 and CDR2 are SGHTA and FQGTGA. The V gene lost 0 bases and the J gene lost 3 bases, with 10 bases spanning the gap. The CDR3 runs to 15 residues. CDR3 residues: CASSLTFQGTDTQYF. Written as DNA, the CDR3 is TGTGCCAGCAGCTTAACGTTCCAGGGTACAGATACGCAGTATTTT.

This chain connects TRBV9 to TRBJ1-2; D unclear. The CDR3 is 16 amino acids. Per germline, CDR1 SGDLS and CDR2 YYNGEE. V was pared by 4 bases and J by 0 bases, with 16 bases between. CDR3 in DNA: TGTGCCAGCAGCCCAAGGACGGGGAATTCTAACTATGGCTACACCTTC. Its translation: CASSPRTGNSNYGYTF.

A few counts support this clonotype. The genes are TRBV28 and TRBJ2-7; tentative D call: TRBD2 (8 bases). Germline V gene data show CDR1 as MDHEN and CDR2 as SYDVKM. V gave up 7 bases and J gave up 7 bases, with 20 bases separating them. The CDR3 spans 14 residues. CDR3 DNA: TGTGCCAGCATCCGGGGGGGACAGATCGTTGAGCAGTACTTC. Its protein product is CASIRGGQIVEQYF.